This T cell receptor beta chain was identified in a study of beta chain features in type 1 diabetes. Study conclusions and caveats: The naive, central memory and Treg TCRB repertoires of patients appeared to be more similar to one another than those of healthy donors. For type 1 diabetes patients, VDJ junctions showed fewer insertions and more deletions. Across all four CD4+ subsets, people with type 1 diabetes showed modestly shorter TCRB CDR3s.

In the case of this clone: Its antigen is unknown.

Isolated RNA was reverse transcribed in full, so expressed TCRB transcripts were sequenced. TCRdb's copy holds only in-frame clones and misses some; the assay was immunoSEQ multiplex PCR. Here the sample spans about 160,000 clones, 63% being singletons. This CDR3 contains 16 residues. Germline V gives CDR1 SGHRS, CDR2 YFSETQ. The ends lost 1 base at V and 1 base at J; junction bases unmatched: 3. The chain employs TRBV5-1 and TRBJ2-3; 10 bases are shared with TRBD2. The receptor's source is a man aged 25 to 40 with type 1 diabetes. The source material was naive CD4+ T cells from blood. In nucleotides, the CDR3 is TGCGCCAGCAGCTTGCCCCTAGCGGGGGGCACAGATACGCAGTATTTT. Amino acid sequence: CASSLPLAGGTDTQYF. The entire variable domain, with the rest obtained from reference TRBV5-1 and TRBJ2-3, is as follows: KAGVTQTPRYLIKTRGQQVTLSCSPISGHRSVSWYQQTPGQGLQFLFEYFSETQRNKGNFPGRFSGRQFSNSRSEMNVSTLELGDSALYLCASSLPLAGGTDTQYFGPGTRLTVL.